The clone carrying this TCR beta chain showed up just a few times. Ages of hyperthyroidism patients ran from 18 to 65, and their diagnoses were new, under 2 months' duration. Exclusion covered patients with other autoimmune diseases or uncontrolled infections (as well as pregnancy or lactation). The CDR3 covers 13 residues. Looked up from germline, CDR1 is MDHEN and CDR2 is SYDVKM. The ends lost 6 bases at V and 4 bases at J; junction bases unmatched: 4. These data come from a study of Graves' ophthalmopathy and Graves' hyperthyroidism. TCR beta CDR3 amplification used RNA transcripts. RT-PCR in the first round used HTBI primers; a second-round multiplex PCR followed. TCRdb fed the multiplex PCR reads into MiXCR, producing one record per CDR3 protein. The sample shows around 520,000 distinct CDR3 sequences, approximately 35% of them seen only once.

The sequence came from an adult man with Graves' hyperthyroidism. The source material was peripheral blood or thyroid tissue (not recorded which). The chain employs TRBV28 and TRBJ1-2; 8 nucleotides line up with TRBD1. CDR3 nucleotide sequence: TGTGCCAGCAGGGACAGGGACCGCTATGGCTACACCTTC. Translating it yields CASRDRDRYGYTF.